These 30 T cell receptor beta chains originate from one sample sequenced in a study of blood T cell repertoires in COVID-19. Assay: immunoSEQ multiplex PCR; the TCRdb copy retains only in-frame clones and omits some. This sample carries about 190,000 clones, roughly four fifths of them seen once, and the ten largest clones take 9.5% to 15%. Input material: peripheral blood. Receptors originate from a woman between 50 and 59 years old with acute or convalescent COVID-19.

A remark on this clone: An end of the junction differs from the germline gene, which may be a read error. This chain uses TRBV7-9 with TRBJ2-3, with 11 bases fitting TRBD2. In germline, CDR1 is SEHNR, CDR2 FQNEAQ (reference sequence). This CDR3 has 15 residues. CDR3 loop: CASRLAGGPADTQYF. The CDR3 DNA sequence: TGTGCCAGCAGGTTAGCGGGAGGGCCAGCCGATACGCAGTATTTT.

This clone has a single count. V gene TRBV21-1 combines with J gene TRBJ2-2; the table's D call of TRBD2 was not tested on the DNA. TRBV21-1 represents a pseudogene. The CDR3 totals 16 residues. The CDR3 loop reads CASSKGGVINTGELFF. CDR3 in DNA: TGTGCCAGCAGCAAAGGGGGGGTGATCAACACCGGGGAGCTGTTTTTT.

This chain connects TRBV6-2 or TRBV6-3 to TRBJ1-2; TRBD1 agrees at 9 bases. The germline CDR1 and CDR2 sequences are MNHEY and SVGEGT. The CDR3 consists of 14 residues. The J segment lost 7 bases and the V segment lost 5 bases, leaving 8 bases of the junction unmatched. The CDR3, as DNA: TGTGCCAGCAGTGGACGGACAGGGGAACGTGGCTACACCTTC. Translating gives CASSGRTGERGYTF.

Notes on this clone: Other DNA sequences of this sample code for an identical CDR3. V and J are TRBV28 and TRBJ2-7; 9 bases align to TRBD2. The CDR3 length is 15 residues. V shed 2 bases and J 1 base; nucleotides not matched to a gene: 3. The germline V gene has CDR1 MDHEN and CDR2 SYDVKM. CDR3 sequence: CASSLSTSGSYEQYF. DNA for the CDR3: TGTGCCAGCAGTTTAAGCACTAGCGGGTCCTACGAGCAGTACTTC.

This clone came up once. In DNA form, the CDR3 reads TGTGCCAGCCTGGACAGGGTAGGGAATCAGCCCCAGCATTTT. It yields the protein CASLDRVGNQPQHF. The chain joins TRBV6-6 to TRBJ1-5; 8 positions match TRBD1. The CDR3 is 14 residues long. Trimming cost V 8 bases and J 4 bases; bases outside gene matches: 7. Germline CDR1 is MNHNY and CDR2 is SVGAGI (reference sequence).

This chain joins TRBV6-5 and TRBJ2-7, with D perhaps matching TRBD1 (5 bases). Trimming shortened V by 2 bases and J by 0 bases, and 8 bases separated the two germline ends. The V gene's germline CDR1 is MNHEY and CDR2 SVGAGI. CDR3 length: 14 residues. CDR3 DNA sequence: TGTGCCAGCAGTTACGACAGCTTCTCCTACGAGCAGTACTTC. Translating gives CASSYDSFSYEQYF.

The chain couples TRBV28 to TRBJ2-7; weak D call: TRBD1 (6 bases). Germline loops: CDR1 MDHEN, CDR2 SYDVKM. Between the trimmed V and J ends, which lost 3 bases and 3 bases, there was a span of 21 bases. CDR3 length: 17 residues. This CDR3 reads CASSLSPQGYRDYEQYF. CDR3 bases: TGTGCCAGCAGTTTGTCCCCACAGGGTTATAGGGACTACGAGCAGTACTTC. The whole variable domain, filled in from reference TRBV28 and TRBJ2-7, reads DVKVTQSSRYLVKRTGEKVFLECVQDMDHENMFWYRQDPGLGLRLIYFSYDVKMKEKGDIPEGYSVSREKKERFSLILESASTNQTSMYLCASSLSPQGYRDYEQYFGPGTRLTVT.

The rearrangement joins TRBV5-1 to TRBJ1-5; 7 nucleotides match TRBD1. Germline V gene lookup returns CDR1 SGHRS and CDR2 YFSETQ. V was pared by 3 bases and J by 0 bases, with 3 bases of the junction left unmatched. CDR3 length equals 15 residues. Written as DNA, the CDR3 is TGCGCCAGCAGCTCCGGGACAGATAGCAATCAGCCCCAGCATTTT. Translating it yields CASSSGTDSNQPQHF.

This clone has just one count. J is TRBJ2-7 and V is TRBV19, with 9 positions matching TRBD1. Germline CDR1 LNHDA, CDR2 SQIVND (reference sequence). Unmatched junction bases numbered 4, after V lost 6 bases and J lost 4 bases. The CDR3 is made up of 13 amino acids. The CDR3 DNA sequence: TGTGCCAGTAGGAGACAGGGGGTGTACGAGCAGTACTTC. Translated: CASRRQGVYEQYF. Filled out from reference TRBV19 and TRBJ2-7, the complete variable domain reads DGGITQSPKYLFRKEGQNVTLSCEQNLNHDAMYWYRQDPGQGLRLIYYSQIVNDFQKGDIAEGYSVSREKKESFPLTVTSAQKNPTAFYLCASRRQGVYEQYFGPGTRLTVT.

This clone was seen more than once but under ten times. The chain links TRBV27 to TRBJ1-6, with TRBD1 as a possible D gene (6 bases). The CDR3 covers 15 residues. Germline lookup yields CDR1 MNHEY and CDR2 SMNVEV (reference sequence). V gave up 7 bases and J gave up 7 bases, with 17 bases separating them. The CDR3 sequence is CASTPRQGKNSPLHF. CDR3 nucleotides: TGTGCCAGCACCCCGAGGCAGGGGAAGAATTCACCCCTCCACTTT.

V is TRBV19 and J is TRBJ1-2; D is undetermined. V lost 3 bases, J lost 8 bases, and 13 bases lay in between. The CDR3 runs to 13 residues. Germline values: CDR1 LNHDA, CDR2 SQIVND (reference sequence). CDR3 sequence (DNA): TGTGCCAGTAGTATGAGGCATCCCGGAGGCTACACCTTC. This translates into CASSMRHPGGYTF. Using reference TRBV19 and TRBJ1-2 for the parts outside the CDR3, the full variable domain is DGGITQSPKYLFRKEGQNVTLSCEQNLNHDAMYWYRQDPGQGLRLIYYSQIVNDFQKGDIAEGYSVSREKKESFPLTVTSAQKNPTAFYLCASSMRHPGGYTFGSGTRLTVV.

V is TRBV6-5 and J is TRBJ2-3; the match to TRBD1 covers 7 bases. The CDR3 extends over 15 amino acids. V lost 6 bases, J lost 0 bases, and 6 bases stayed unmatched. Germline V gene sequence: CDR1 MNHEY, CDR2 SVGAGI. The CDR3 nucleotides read TGTGCCAGCAGATCCGGGACAGTAAGCACAGATACGCAGTATTTT. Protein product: CASRSGTVSTDTQYF.

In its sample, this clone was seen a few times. The CDR3 coding sequence is TGTGCCAGCAGCCCGGACAGGGAATCTCGGGGCTACACCTTC. Its protein product is CASSPDRESRGYTF. The chain carries TRBV9 and TRBJ1-2, with TRBD1 identical over 8 bases. Unmatched junction bases numbered 10, after V lost 4 bases and J lost 8 bases. CDR3 length: 14 residues. Germline loops: CDR1 SGDLS, CDR2 YYNGEE. Complete variable domain (other parts from reference TRBV9 and TRBJ1-2): DSGVTQTPKHLITATGQRVTLRCSPRSGDLSVYWYQQSLDQGLQFLIQYYNGEERAKGNILERFSAQQFPDLHSELNLSSLELGDSALYFCASSPDRESRGYTFGSGTRLTVV.

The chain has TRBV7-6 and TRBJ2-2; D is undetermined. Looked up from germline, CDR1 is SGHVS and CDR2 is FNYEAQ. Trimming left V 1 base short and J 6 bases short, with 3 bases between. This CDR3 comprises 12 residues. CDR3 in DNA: TGTGCCAGCAGCTTAGGCGCCGGGGAGCTGTTTTTT. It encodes CASSLGAGELFF.

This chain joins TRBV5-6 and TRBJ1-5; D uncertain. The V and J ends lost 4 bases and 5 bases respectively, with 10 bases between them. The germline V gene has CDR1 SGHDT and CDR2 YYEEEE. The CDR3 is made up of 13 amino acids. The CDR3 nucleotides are TGTGCCAGCAGCCCAAACGGGGATCAGCCCCAGCATTTT. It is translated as CASSPNGDQPQHF.

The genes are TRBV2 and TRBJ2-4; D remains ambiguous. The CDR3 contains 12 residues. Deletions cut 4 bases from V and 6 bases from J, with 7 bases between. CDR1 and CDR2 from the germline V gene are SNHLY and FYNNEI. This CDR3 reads CASSGGPNIQYF. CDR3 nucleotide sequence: TGTGCCAGCAGTGGCGGCCCAAACATTCAGTACTTC.

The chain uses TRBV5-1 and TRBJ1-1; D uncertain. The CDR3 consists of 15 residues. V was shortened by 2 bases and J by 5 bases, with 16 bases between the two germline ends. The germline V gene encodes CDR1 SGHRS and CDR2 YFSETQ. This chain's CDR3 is CASSFAGSFGTEAFF. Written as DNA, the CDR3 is TGCGCCAGCAGCTTCGCAGGATCGTTTGGGACTGAAGCTTTCTTT.

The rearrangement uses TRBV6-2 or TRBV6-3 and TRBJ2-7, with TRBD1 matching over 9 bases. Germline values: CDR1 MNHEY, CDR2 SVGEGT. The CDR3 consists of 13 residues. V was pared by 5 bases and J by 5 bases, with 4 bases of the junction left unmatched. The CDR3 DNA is TGTGCCAGCAGTGCCGGGACAGGGCACGAGCAGTACTTC. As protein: CASSAGTGHEQYF.

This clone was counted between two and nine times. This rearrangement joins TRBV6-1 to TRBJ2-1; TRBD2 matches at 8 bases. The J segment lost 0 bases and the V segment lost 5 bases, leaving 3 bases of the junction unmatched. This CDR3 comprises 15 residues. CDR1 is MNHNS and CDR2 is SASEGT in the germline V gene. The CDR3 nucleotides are TGTGCCAGCAGTAAAAGCGGGAGCTCCTACAATGAGCAGTTCTTC. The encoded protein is CASSKSGSSYNEQFF.

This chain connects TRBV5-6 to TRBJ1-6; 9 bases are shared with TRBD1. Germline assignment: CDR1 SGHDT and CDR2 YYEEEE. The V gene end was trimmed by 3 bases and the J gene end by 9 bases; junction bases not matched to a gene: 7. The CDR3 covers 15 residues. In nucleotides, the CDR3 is TGTGCCAGCAGCTCCGAGGACAGGGGATTTTCACCCCTCCACTTT. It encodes CASSSEDRGFSPLHF.

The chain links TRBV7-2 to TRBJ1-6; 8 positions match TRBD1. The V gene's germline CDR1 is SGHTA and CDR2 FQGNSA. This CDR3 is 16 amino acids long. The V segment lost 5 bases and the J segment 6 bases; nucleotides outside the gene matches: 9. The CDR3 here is CASSNIIGQGNSPLHF. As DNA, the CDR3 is TGTGCCAGCAGCAATATAATAGGACAGGGTAATTCACCCCTCCACTTT.

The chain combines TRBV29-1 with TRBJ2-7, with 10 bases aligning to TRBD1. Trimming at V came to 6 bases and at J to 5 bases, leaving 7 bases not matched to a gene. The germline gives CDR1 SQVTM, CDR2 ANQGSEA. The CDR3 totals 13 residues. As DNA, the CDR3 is TGCAGCGTCGCCGCCGGGACAGGGGACGAGCAGTACTTC. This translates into CSVAAGTGDEQYF.

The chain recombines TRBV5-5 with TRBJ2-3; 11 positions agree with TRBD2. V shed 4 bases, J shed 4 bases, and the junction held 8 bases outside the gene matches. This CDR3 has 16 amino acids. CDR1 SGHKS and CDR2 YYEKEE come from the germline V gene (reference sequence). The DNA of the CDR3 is TGTGCCAGCAGCCATAGCGGGGGGGCCGTCGCAGATACGCAGTATTTT. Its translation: CASSHSGGAVADTQYF.

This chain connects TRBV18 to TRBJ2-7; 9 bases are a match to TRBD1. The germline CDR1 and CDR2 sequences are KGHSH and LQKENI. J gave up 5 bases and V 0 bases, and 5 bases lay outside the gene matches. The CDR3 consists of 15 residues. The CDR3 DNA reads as TGTGCCAGCTCACCACCGACAGGGGGATCGGACGAGCAGTACTTC. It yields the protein CASSPPTGGSDEQYF.

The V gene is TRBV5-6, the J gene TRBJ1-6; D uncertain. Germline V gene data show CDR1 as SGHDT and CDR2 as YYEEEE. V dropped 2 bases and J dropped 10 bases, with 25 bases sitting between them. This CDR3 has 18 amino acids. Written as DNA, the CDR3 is TGTGCCAGCAGCTTAAGGCCCTGGACCGGGAAACTGAACTCACCCCTCCACTTT. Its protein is CASSLRPWTGKLNSPLHF.

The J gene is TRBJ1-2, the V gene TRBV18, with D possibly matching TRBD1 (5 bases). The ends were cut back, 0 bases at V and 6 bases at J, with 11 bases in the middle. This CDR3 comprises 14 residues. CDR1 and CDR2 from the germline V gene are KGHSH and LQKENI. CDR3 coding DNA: TGTGCCAGCTCACCACCGGAGCGGGGGAATGGCTACACCTTC. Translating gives CASSPPERGNGYTF.

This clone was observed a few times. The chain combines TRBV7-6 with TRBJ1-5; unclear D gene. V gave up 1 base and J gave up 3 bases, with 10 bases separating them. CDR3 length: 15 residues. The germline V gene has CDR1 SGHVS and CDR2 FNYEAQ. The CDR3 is CASSLDEGFNQPQHF. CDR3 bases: TGTGCCAGCAGCTTAGATGAGGGTTTCAATCAGCCCCAGCATTTT.

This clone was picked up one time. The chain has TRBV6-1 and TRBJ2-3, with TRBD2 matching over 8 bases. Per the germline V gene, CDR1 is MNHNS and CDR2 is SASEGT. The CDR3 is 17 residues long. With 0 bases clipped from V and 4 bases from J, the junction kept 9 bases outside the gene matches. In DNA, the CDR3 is TGTGCCAGCAGTGAAGCTAGGTGGCTAGCGGGCGCAGATACGCAGTATTTT. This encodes CASSEARWLAGADTQYF.

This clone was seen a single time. Written as DNA, the CDR3 is TGTGCCAGCAGCCAAGTGGATAGCGGGAGGAAGACCCAGTACTTC. It specifies CASSQVDSGRKTQYF. The V and J genes are TRBV14 and TRBJ2-5; 10 nucleotides align to TRBD2. The CDR3 has 15 amino acids. V shed 1 base and J 6 bases; nucleotides not matched to a gene: 5. The V gene's germline CDR1 is SGHDN and CDR2 FVKESK.

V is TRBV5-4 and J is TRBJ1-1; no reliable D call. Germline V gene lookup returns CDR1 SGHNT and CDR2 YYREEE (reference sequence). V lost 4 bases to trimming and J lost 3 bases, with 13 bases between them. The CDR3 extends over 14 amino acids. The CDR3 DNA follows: TGTGCCAGCAGCGTTAGTAGGAGCGACACTGAAGCTTTCTTT. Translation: CASSVSRSDTEAFF.